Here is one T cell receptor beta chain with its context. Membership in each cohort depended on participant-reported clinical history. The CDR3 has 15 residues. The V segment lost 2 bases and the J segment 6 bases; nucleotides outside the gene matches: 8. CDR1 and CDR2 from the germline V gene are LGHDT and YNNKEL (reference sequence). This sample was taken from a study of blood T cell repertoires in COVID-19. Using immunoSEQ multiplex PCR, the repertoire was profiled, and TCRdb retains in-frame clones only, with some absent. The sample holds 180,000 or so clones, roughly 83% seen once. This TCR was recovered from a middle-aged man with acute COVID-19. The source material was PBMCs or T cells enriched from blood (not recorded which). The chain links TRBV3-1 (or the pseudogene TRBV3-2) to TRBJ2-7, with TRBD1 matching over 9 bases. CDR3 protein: CASSQHADRGPEQYF. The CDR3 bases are TGTGCCAGCAGCCAACACGCGGACAGGGGCCCCGAGCAGTACTTC.